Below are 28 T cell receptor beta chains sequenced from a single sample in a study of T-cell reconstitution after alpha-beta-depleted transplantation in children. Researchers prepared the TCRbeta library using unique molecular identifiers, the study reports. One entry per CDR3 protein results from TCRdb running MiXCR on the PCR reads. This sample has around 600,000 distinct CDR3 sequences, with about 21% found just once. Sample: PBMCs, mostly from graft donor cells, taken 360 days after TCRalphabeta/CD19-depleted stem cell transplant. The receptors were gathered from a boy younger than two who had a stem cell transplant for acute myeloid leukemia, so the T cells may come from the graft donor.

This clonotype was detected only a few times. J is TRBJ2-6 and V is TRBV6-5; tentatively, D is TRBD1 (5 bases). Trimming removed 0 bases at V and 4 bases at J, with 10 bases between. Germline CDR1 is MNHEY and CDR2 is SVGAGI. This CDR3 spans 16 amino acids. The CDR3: CASSYSIRVGANVLTF. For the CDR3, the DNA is TGTGCCAGCAGTTACTCGATCAGGGTCGGGGCCAACGTCCTGACTTTC.

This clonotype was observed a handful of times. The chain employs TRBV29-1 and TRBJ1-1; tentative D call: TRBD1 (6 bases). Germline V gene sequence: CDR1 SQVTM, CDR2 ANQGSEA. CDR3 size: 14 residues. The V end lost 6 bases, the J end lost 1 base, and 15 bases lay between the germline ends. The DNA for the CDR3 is TGCAGCGTCTTGGGGGGGGGCTCGAACACTGAAGCTTTCTTT. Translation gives CSVLGGGSNTEAFF.

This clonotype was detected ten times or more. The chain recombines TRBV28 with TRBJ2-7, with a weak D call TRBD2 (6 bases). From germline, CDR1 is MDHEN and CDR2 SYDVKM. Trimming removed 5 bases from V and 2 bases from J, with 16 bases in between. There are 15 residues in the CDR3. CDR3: CASSPSRETPYEQYV. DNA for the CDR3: TGTGCCAGCAGTCCAAGCCGGGAGACTCCCTACGAGCAGTACGTC.

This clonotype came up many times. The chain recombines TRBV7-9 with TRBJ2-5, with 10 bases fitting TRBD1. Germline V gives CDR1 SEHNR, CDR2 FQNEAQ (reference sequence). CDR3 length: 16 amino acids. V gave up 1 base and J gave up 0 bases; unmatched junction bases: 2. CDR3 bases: TGTGCCAGCAGCTTAGAGGACAGGGGGTACCAAGAGACCCAGTACTTC. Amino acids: CASSLEDRGYQETQYF.

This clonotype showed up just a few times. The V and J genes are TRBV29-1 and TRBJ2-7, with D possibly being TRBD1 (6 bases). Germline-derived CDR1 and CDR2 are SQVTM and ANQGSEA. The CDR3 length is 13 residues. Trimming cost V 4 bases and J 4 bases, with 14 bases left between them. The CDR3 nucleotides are TGCAGCGTTGCATCTGGACAGCGTTACGAGCAGTACTTC. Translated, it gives CSVASGQRYEQYF.

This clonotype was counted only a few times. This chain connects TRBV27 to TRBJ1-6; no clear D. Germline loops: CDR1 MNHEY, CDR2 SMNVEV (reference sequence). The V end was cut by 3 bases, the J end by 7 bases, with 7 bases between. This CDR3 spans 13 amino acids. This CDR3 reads CASSFQRNSPLHF. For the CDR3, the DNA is TGTGCCAGCAGTTTCCAGAGGAATTCACCCCTCCACTTT.

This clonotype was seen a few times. The CDR3 coding sequence is TGTGCCAGCAGCACTCCCTACGACGGACTGGGGCCGATTTACGAGCAGTACTTC. Protein sequence: CASSTPYDGLGPIYEQYF. The V and J genes are TRBV11-2 and TRBJ2-7, with D perhaps TRBD1 or TRBD2 (5 bases each). Germline V gene sequence: CDR1 SGHAT, CDR2 FQNNGV. Between the trimmed V and J ends, which lost 5 bases and 4 bases, there was a span of 27 bases. This CDR3 comprises 18 residues.

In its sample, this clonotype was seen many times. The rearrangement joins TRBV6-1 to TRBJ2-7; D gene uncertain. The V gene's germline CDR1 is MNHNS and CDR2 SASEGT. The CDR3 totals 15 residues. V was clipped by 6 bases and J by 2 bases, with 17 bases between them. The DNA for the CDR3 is TGTGCCAGCAGCCGGAGCAAGATATTCCCCTACGAGCAGTACGTC. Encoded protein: CASSRSKIFPYEQYV.

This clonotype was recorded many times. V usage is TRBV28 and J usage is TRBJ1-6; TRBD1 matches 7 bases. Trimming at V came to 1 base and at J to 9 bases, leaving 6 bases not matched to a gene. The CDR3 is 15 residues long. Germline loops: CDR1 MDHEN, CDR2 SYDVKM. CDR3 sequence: CASSLSGQSFSPLHF. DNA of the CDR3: TGTGCCAGCAGTTTATCGGGACAGTCATTTTCACCCCTCCACTTT. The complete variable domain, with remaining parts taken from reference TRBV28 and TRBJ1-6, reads DVKVTQSSRYLVKRTGEKVFLECVQDMDHENMFWYRQDPGLGLRLIYFSYDVKMKEKGDIPEGYSVSREKKERFSLILESASTNQTSMYLCASSLSGQSFSPLHFGNGTRLTVT.

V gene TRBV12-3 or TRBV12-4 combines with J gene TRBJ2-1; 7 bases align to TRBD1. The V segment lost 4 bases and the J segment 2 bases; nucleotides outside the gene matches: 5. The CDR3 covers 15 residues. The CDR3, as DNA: TGTGCCAGCAGTTACCGGGACAGTACCTACAATGAGCAGTTCTTC. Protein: CASSYRDSTYNEQFF.

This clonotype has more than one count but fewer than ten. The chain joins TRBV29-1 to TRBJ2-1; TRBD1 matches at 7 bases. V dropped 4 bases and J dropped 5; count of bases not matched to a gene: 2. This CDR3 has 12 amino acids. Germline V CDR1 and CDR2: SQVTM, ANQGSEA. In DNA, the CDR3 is TGCAGCGTTGGAGACAGGGACAATGAGCAGTTCTTC. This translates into CSVGDRDNEQFF.

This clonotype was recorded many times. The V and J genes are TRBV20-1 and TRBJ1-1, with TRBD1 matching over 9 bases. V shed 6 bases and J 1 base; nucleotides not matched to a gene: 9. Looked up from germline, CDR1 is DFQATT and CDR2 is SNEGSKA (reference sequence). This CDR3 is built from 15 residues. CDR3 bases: TGCAGTGCCCGCACAGGGGGCTTCACGAACACTGAAGCTTTCTTT. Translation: CSARTGGFTNTEAFF.

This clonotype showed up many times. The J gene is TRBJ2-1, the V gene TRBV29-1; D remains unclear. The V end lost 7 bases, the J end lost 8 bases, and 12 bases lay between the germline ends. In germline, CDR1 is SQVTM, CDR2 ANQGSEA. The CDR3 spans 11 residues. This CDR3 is CSGSAVHEQFF. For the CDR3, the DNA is TGCAGCGGGTCCGCTGTTCATGAGCAGTTCTTC.

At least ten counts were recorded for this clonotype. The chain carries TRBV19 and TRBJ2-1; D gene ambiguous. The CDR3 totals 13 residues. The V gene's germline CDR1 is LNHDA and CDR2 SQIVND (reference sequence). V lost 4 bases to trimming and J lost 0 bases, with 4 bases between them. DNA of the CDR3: TGTGCCAGTAGTAGGAGCTCCTACAATGAGCAGTTCTTC. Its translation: CASSRSSYNEQFF.

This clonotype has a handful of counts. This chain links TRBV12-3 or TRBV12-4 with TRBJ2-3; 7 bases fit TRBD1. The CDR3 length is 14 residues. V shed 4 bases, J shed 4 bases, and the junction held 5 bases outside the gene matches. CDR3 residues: CASSSQGIPDTQYF. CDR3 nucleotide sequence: TGTGCCAGCAGTTCACAGGGGATCCCAGATACGCAGTATTTT.

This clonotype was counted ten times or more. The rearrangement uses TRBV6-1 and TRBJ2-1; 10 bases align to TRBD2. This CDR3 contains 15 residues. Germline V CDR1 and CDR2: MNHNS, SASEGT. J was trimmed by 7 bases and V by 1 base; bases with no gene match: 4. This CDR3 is CASSEVSGGVNEQFF. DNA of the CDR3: TGTGCCAGCAGTGAAGTAAGCGGGGGGGTAAATGAGCAGTTCTTC.

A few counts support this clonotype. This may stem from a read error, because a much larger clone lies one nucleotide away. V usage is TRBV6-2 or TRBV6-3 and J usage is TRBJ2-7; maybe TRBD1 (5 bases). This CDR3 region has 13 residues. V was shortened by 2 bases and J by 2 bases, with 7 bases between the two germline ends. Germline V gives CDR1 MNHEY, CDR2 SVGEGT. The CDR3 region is CASSYGRAYEQYF. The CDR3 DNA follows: TGTGCCAGCAGTTACGGCAGGGCCTACGAGCAGTACTTC.

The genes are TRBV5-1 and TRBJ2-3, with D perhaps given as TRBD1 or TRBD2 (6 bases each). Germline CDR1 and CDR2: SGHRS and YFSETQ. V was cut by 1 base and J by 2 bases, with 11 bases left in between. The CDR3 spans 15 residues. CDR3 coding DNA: TGCGCCAGCAGCTTGCGGGGGCCTTTCACAGATACGCAGTATTTT. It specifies CASSLRGPFTDTQYF.

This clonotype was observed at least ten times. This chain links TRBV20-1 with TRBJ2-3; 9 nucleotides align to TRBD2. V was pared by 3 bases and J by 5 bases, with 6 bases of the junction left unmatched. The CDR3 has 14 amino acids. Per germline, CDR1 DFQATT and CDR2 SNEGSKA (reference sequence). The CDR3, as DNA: TGCAGTGCTAGCTCGACTAGCGGTGGAGATACGCAGTATTTT. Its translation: CSASSTSGGDTQYF.

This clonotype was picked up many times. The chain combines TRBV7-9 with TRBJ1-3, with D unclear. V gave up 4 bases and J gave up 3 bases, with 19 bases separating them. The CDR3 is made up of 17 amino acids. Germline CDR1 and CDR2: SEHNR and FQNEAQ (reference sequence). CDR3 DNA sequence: TGTGCCAGCAGCTCCCCGAATGAAGGAGAGGATGGAAACACCATATATTTT. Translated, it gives CASSSPNEGEDGNTIYF. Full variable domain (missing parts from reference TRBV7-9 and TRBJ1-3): DTGVSQNPRHKITKRGQNVTFRCDPISEHNRLYWYRQTLGQGPEFLTYFQNEAQLEKSRLLSDRFSAERPKGSFSTLEIQRTEQGDSAMYLCASSSPNEGEDGNTIYFGEGSWLTVV.

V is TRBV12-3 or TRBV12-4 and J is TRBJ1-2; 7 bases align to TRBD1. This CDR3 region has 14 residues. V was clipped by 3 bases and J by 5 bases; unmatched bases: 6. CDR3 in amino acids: CASSFSQGEYGYTF. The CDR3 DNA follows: TGTGCCAGCAGTTTTTCCCAGGGGGAGTATGGCTACACCTTC.

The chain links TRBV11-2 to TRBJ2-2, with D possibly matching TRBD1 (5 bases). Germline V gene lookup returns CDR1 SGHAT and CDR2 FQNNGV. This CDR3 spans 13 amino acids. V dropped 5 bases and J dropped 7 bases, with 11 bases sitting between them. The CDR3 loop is CASSQPGNGELFF. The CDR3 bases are TGTGCCAGCAGCCAGCCAGGGAACGGGGAGCTGTTTTTT.

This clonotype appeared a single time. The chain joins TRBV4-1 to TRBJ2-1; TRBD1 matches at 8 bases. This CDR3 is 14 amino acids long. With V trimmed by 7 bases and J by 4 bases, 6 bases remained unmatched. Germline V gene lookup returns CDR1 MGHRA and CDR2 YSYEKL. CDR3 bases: TGCGCCAGCACACGAAGACAGGGGTACAATGAGCAGTTCTTC. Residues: CASTRRQGYNEQFF.

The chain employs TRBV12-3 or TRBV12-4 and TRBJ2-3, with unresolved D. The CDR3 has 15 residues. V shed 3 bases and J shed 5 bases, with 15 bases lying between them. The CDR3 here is CASSFALGRLDTQYF. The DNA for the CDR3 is TGTGCCAGCAGTTTTGCCCTAGGCAGGTTAGATACGCAGTATTTT.

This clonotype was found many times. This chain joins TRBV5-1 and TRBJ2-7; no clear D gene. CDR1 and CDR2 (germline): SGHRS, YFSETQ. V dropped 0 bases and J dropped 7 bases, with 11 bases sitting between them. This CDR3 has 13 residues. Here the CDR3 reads CASSLDQIGEQYF. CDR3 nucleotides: TGCGCCAGCAGCTTGGATCAGATAGGGGAGCAGTACTTC.

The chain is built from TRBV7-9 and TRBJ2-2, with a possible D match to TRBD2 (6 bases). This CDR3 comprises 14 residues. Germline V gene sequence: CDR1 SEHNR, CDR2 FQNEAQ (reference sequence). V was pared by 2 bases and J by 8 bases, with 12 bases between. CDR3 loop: CASSLSAGRGELFF. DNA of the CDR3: TGTGCCAGCAGCTTATCGGCGGGGAGAGGGGAGCTGTTTTTT.

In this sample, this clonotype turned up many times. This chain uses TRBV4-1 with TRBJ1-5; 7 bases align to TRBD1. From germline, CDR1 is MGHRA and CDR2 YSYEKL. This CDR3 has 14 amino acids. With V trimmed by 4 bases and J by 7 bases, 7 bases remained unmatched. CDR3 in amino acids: CASSPGAGGQPQHF. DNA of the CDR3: TGCGCCAGCAGCCCGGGGGCAGGGGGACAGCCCCAGCATTTT.

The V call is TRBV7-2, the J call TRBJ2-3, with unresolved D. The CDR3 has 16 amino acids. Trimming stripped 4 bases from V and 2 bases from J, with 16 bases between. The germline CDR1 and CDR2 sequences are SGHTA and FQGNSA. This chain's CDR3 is CASSSRVVGTTDTQYF. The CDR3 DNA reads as TGTGCCAGCAGCTCACGTGTTGTGGGCACCACAGATACGCAGTATTTT.